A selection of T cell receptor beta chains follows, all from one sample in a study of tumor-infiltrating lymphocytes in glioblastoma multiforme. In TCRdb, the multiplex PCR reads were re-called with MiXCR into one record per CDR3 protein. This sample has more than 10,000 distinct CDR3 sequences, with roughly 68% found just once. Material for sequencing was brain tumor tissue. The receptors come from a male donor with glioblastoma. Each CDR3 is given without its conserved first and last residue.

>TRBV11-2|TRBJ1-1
ASSSGGGAGEAF
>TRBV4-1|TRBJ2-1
ASSAPGTSANNEQF
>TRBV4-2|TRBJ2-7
ASSQVDGSYEQY
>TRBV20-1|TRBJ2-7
SARDEGQGIGEQY
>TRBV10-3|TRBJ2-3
AISPAGAADTQY
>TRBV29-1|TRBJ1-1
SVGGNTKPF
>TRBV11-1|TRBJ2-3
AGSLGLAGSADTQY
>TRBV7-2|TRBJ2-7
ASSFVLAAGGRGEQY
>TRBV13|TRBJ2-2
ASRNGGGELF
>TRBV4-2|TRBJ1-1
SSSQQLGTKAF
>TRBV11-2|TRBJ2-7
ASSFSSLALYEHY
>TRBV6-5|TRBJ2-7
ASTLTGESYEQY
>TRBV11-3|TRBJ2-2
ASSLGAARGTGELF
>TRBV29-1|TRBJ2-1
SAGQGEPYNKQF
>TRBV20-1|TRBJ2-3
IAIFVDAQY
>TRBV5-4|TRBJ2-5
ASSPSGGSAMRETQC
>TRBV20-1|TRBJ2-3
STGATPSIDTQY
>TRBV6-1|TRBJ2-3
ASSEGYRTVATDTQY
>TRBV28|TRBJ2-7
ASRSQTGGGSEQY
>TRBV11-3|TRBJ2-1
ASSLEMTSGYNEQF
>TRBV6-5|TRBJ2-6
ASSYRSGANVLT
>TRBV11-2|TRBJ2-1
ASSSGGRNEQF
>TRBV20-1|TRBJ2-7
SAREADSYEQY
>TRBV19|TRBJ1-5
ASSNRAGFQPQH
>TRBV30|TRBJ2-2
ALRDRDIPNTGELF
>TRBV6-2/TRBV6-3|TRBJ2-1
ASSYDGVHEQF
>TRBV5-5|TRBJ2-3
ASSDGQGALSGDTQY
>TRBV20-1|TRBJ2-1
SAQTCGRATCNEQF
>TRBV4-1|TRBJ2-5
ASSYAGQETQY
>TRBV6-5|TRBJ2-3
DSSYSRTGGADTQY
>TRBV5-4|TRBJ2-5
ASSPAGGGAMRETQY
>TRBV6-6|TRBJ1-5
ASSDFPGQGARDQPQR
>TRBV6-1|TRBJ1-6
ASSELSGQLNSPLH
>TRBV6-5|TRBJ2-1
ASREGGPYNEQF
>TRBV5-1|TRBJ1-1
ASSLGAPNTEAF
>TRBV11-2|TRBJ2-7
ASSLSSLALYEQY
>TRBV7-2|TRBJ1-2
ASSAQGYGYT
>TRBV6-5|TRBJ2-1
ASSWVRGNEQF
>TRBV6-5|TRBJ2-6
PSSYTSRANVLT
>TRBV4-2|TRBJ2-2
ASSQEMATGERF
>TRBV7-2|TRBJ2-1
ASSFTLEQF
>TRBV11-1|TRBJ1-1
ASSSYNGGTEAF
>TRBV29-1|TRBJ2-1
SVEDPDRGTYNEQF
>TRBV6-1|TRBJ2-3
ASSVWAGPTDTQY
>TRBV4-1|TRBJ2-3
ASSQGPYTDSSRDTQY
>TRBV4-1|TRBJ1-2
ASSLRDRGSCYT